Included here is one T cell receptor (beta chain) sequence, with context. Its antigen is unidentified. Sequence data for DNA of cultured CD4+ T cells were generated by the Oncomine TCR Beta short-read assay. One entry per CDR3 protein results from TCRdb running MiXCR on the PCR reads. The sample includes 15,000 to 20,000 distinct CDR3 sequences, 40% to 60% seen only once; the top ten take about 9.4%. These data are taken from a study of vaccination and CD4 T cells after COVID-19. For the study at large: Convalescent individuals numbered four females and six males, two being Hispanic. Overlapping SARS-CoV-2, HCoV-NL63, HCoV-OC43 and HCoV-229E spike peptides stimulated the cells.

Treatment indicated: approximately nine-day PBMC culture with coronavirus spike peptide pools or control peptides (ViraFEST assay). The receptor comes from a human donor who had recovered from COVID-19. The sample here was CD4+ T cells from blood, cultured in vitro, taken before SARS-CoV-2 vaccination.

CDR3 in amino acids: CASSESGSGRLADTQYF. CDR3 sequence (DNA): TGTGCCAGCAGTGAATCAGGTAGCGGGAGGTTGGCAGATACGCAGTATTTT. This chain uses TRBV25-1 with TRBJ2-3; 10 nucleotides agree with TRBD2. V lost 1 base, J lost 4 bases, and 8 bases stayed unmatched. CDR1 MGHDK and CDR2 SYGVNS come from the germline V gene. The CDR3 loop spans 17 amino acids.